The 29 T cell receptor beta chains below were found in one sample sequenced in a study of Tregs in tolerant kidney transplant recipients. The method was immunoSEQ multiplex PCR; TCRdb's version includes in-frame clones alone and lacks a portion of them. The sample lists about 64,000 clones; around 87% were seen once. Mixed chimerism was transient after nonmyeloablative marrow transplants from related graft donors. Sample: CD4+ T cells from blood (PBMCs), taken 6 months after the transplant. The receptors shown here come from a human patient who received a combined kidney and bone marrow transplant. Some T cells here may be from the graft donor.

This clone showed up just a few times. This chain connects TRBV5-4 to TRBJ1-2; D is uncertain. The CDR3 is 12 amino acids. Germline values: CDR1 SGHNT, CDR2 YYREEE (reference sequence). V lost 4 bases and J lost 7, with 11 bases in between. The CDR3 nucleotides read TGTGCCAGCAGCCGTCCCTTTCTTGGCTACACCTTC. This gives the protein CASSRPFLGYTF.

This clone came up a few times. Additional DNA sequences in this sample encode the identical CDR3. This chain links TRBV19 with TRBJ1-2; TRBD1 agrees at 9 bases. The V and J ends lost 5 bases and 5 bases, in that order; junction bases with no gene match: 3. From germline, CDR1 is LNHDA and CDR2 SQIVND (reference sequence). CDR3 length: 13 amino acids. Written as DNA, the CDR3 is TGTGCCAGTAGTCCCGGACAGGGGTATGGCTACACCTTC. It specifies CASSPGQGYGYTF.

This chain links TRBV28 with TRBJ2-7; TRBD2 matches at 7 bases. This CDR3 is 17 amino acids long. The trim removed 8 bases at V and 3 bases at J, leaving 19 bases unmatched. The germline V gene has CDR1 MDHEN and CDR2 SYDVKM. The CDR3 sequence: CASSPMGLWGGIYEQYF. The CDR3, as DNA: TGTGCCAGCTCCCCCATGGGACTATGGGGAGGGATCTACGAGCAGTACTTC.

The V and J genes are TRBV28 and TRBJ2-1; TRBD2 matches at 8 bases. Trimming at V came to 4 bases and at J to 5 bases, leaving 10 bases not matched to a gene. This CDR3 contains 16 residues. Per germline, CDR1 MDHEN and CDR2 SYDVKM. Written as DNA, the CDR3 is TGTGCCAGCAGTTCCCCCCGGGGCGGGGGGAACAATGAGCAGTTCTTC. It encodes CASSSPRGGGNNEQFF.

V gene TRBV5-1 combines with J gene TRBJ2-7, with D tentatively TRBD2 (5 bases). The germline V and J ends were trimmed by 1 base and 5 bases, with 10 bases remaining between them. Germline V lookup: CDR1 SGHRS, CDR2 YFSETQ. This CDR3 has 13 residues. Here the CDR3 DNA reads TGCGCCAGCAGCTTGCGATCCGGGAACGAGCAGTACTTC. Translated, it gives CASSLRSGNEQYF.

This rearrangement joins TRBV11-3 to TRBJ2-3; 8 bases match TRBD2. Losses at the gene ends were 6 bases for V and 6 bases for J; bases not matched to a gene: 14. Germline V gives CDR1 SGHNT, CDR2 YENEEA. The CDR3 loop spans 16 amino acids. The CDR3 coding sequence is TGTGCCAGCAGACCTACTAGCGGCTCAGGGAGGGATACGCAGTATTTT. It translates to CASRPTSGSGRDTQYF.

The chain couples TRBV5-1 to TRBJ2-5; TRBD1 aligns across 11 bases. This CDR3 has 15 amino acids. V dropped 4 bases and J dropped 2; count of bases not matched to a gene: 4. CDR1 and CDR2 from the germline V gene are SGHRS and YFSETQ. CDR3 sequence (DNA): TGCGCCAGCAGCAAAGGACAGGGGGCTCAAGAGACCCAGTACTTC. It is translated as CASSKGQGAQETQYF.

This chain links TRBV30 with TRBJ1-2, with 9 bases lining up with TRBD1. V shed 1 base and J 4 bases; nucleotides not matched to a gene: 10. The CDR3 runs 16 residues. Germline CDR1 GTSNPN, CDR2 SVGIG (reference sequence). CDR3 sequence reads: CAWSGETGGSGYGYTF. The CDR3 bases are TGTGCCTGGAGTGGGGAGACAGGGGGTTCCGGCTATGGCTACACCTTC.

V and J are TRBV9 and TRBJ2-3; unclear D gene. The CDR3 contains 16 residues. Per germline, CDR1 SGDLS and CDR2 YYNGEE. Trimming cost V 0 bases and J 2 bases, with 13 bases left between them. CDR3 coding DNA: TGTGCCAGCAGCGTAGAATCGAGGTTTCACACAGATACGCAGTATTTT. It encodes CASSVESRFHTDTQYF. The variable domain in full, completed from reference TRBV9 and TRBJ2-3, reads DSGVTQTPKHLITATGQRVTLRCSPRSGDLSVYWYQQSLDQGLQFLIQYYNGEERAKGNILERFSAQQFPDLHSELNLSSLELGDSALYFCASSVESRFHTDTQYFGPGTRLTVL.

This chain connects TRBV7-2 to TRBJ1-3; D uncertain. The V gene lost 1 base and the J gene lost 0 bases, with 7 bases spanning the gap. CDR1 and CDR2 from the germline V gene are SGHTA and FQGNSA. There are 15 residues in the CDR3. CDR3 region: CASSLGQNSGNTIYF. The CDR3 region has the DNA TGTGCCAGCAGCTTAGGACAAAACTCTGGAAACACCATATATTTT.

The sample holds one count of this clone. The CDR3 loop reads CASSEWRNRGDQPQHF. The DNA for the CDR3 is TGTGCCAGCAGTGAATGGAGAAACAGGGGCGATCAGCCCCAGCATTTT. The genes are TRBV2 and TRBJ1-5; 7 bases are a match to TRBD1. Germline V gene data show CDR1 as SNHLY and CDR2 as FYNNEI. CDR3 length: 16 amino acids. The V segment lost 2 bases and the J segment 5 bases; nucleotides outside the gene matches: 9.

This clone was observed a handful of times. CDR3 loop: CASSRAGIPYEQYF. DNA for the CDR3: TGTGCCAGCTCACGGGCGGGGATCCCCTACGAGCAGTACTTC. The rearrangement links TRBV18 to TRBJ2-7; the D gene is possibly TRBD2 (6 bases). With 4 bases removed from V and 2 bases from J, the gap between germline ends came to 12 bases. The CDR3 totals 14 residues. Germline V gene sequence: CDR1 KGHSH, CDR2 LQKENI.

This rearrangement joins TRBV19 to TRBJ2-7, with D maybe TRBD2 (6 bases). V lost 2 bases to trimming and J lost 4 bases, with 12 bases between them. The CDR3 spans 14 residues. Germline CDR1 is LNHDA and CDR2 is SQIVND (reference sequence). The DNA for the CDR3 is TGTGCCAGTAGTATATCTAGCGCGGATTACGAGCAGTACTTC. Its translation: CASSISSADYEQYF.

This sequence joins TRBV4-2 and TRBJ2-5; D possibly corresponds to TRBD2 (5 bases). This CDR3 has 14 amino acids. Per the germline V gene, CDR1 is LGHNA and CDR2 is YNFKEQ. Deletions cut 1 base from V and 2 bases from J, with 8 bases between. The CDR3 DNA sequence: TGTGCCAGCAGCCAAGGGACTTTACAAGAGACCCAGTACTTC. It specifies CASSQGTLQETQYF.

V usage is TRBV7-2 and J usage is TRBJ2-3, with D hard to call. Per germline, CDR1 SGHTA and CDR2 FQGNSA. This CDR3 region has 13 residues. V lost 2 bases and J lost 4, with 7 bases in between. The CDR3 loop reads CASSLLGPDTQYF. The DNA of the CDR3 is TGTGCCAGCAGCTTACTGGGCCCAGATACGCAGTATTTT.

This chain links TRBV6-5 with TRBJ2-7; 7 positions match TRBD1. With 5 bases clipped from V and 2 bases from J, the junction kept 3 bases outside the gene matches. The CDR3 loop spans 13 amino acids. Per the germline V gene, CDR1 is MNHEY and CDR2 is SVGAGI. This CDR3 reads CASSLGTAYEQYF. In DNA form, the CDR3 reads TGTGCCAGCAGTCTCGGGACAGCCTACGAGCAGTACTTC.

V gene TRBV6-5 combines with J gene TRBJ1-2; the match to TRBD1 covers 8 bases. V shed 6 bases and J 12 bases; nucleotides not matched to a gene: 15. This CDR3 is 14 amino acids long. Per germline, CDR1 MNHEY and CDR2 SVGAGI. Here the CDR3 reads CASSQHPGTGSDTF. The CDR3 DNA reads as TGTGCCAGCAGCCAACACCCCGGGACAGGTTCGGACACCTTC.

The genes are TRBV4-2 and TRBJ2-7; 9 bases are a match to TRBD2. CDR3 length equals 15 residues. Losses at the gene ends were 0 bases for V and 8 bases for J; bases not matched to a gene: 8. CDR1 is LGHNA, CDR2 YNFKEQ, per germline. In nucleotides, the CDR3 is TGTGCCAGCAGCCAAGATTTCTTGCGGGAGGGCCAGCAGTACTTC. Translating gives CASSQDFLREGQQYF.

This clone was counted a few times. The V and J genes are TRBV5-4 and TRBJ2-1, with 8 bases fitting TRBD1. CDR1 is SGHNT, CDR2 YYREEE, per germline (reference sequence). The CDR3 covers 13 residues. Losses at the gene ends were 2 bases for V and 8 bases for J; bases not matched to a gene: 3. This CDR3 reads CASSFRTGHEQFF. The CDR3, as DNA: TGTGCCAGCAGCTTCCGGACAGGGCATGAGCAGTTCTTC.

The rearrangement joins TRBV28 to TRBJ2-2; no definite D call. CDR3 length: 16 amino acids. Germline V gene sequence: CDR1 MDHEN, CDR2 SYDVKM. Trimming took off 1 base at V and 4 bases at J, with 13 bases between the two ends. The chain's CDR3 is CASSLFGVSGTGELFF. The CDR3 DNA follows: TGTGCCAGCAGTTTATTCGGTGTAAGTGGCACCGGGGAGCTGTTTTTT.

J is TRBJ2-2 and V is TRBV28, with D unclear. This CDR3 contains 13 residues. The germline V gene encodes CDR1 MDHEN and CDR2 SYDVKM. Trimming removed 7 bases at V and 2 bases at J, with 8 bases between. CDR3 amino acids: CASNGRNTGELFF. CDR3 sequence (DNA): TGTGCCAGCAATGGCAGAAACACCGGGGAGCTGTTTTTT.

The chain recombines TRBV7-7 with TRBJ2-2; 8 nucleotides match TRBD1. Germline lookup yields CDR1 SSHAT and CDR2 FNYEAQ (reference sequence). J lost 5 bases, V lost 3 bases, and 11 bases had no gene match. The CDR3 runs to 17 residues. The CDR3 DNA follows: TGTGCCAGCAGCTTTGGACCTGGATACAGGGGGACCGGGGAGCTGTTTTTT. Protein sequence: CASSFGPGYRGTGELFF.

The V call is TRBV11-3, the J call TRBJ2-7, with 8 positions matching TRBD1. J lost 0 bases, V lost 3 bases, and 7 bases had no gene match. The CDR3 spans 16 residues. Germline V lookup: CDR1 SGHNT, CDR2 YENEEA. This CDR3 is CASSFVWTGSSYEQYF. CDR3 in DNA: TGTGCCAGCAGCTTCGTGTGGACAGGGAGCTCCTACGAGCAGTACTTC.

This clone was seen just once. This chain connects TRBV7-6 to TRBJ2-7, with D possibly matching TRBD1 (5 bases). CDR3 length equals 11 residues. The ends were cut back, 4 bases at V and 6 bases at J, with 7 bases in the middle. CDR1 SGHVS and CDR2 FNYEAQ come from the germline V gene. The CDR3 coding sequence is TGTGCCAGCAGCTCTAGGGGCGAGCAGTACTTC. This sequence encodes CASSSRGEQYF.

This chain joins TRBV18 and TRBJ2-1; 14 nucleotides align to TRBD2. Germline-derived CDR1 and CDR2 are KGHSH and LQKENI. V dropped 3 bases and J dropped 9; count of bases not matched to a gene: 4. The CDR3 covers 15 residues. The CDR3 bases are TGTGCCAGCTCACCGGGGACTAGCGGGAGAAGTGAGCAGTTCTTC. Its translation: CASSPGTSGRSEQFF.

The chain employs TRBV19 and TRBJ1-2; D is uncertain. The CDR3 contains 14 residues. Germline CDR1 is LNHDA and CDR2 is SQIVND (reference sequence). The germline V and J ends were trimmed by 1 base and 8 bases, with 14 bases remaining between them. The CDR3 loop reads CASSIGSGWRGYTF. The CDR3 region has the DNA TGTGCCAGTAGTATAGGAAGCGGATGGAGGGGCTACACCTTC.

The rearrangement joins TRBV25-1 to TRBJ1-2; D gene ambiguous. V shed 2 bases and J shed 7 bases, with 14 bases lying between them. The CDR3 is 14 residues long. Germline V CDR1 and CDR2: MGHDK, SYGVNS. The CDR3: CASSERSGVVGYTF. The DNA of the CDR3 is TGTGCCAGCAGTGAACGGAGCGGGGTCGTTGGCTACACCTTC.

V is TRBV4-1 and J is TRBJ2-3, with TRBD2 matching over 11 bases. The CDR3 spans 16 residues. Germline CDR1 MGHRA, CDR2 YSYEKL. Trimming at V came to 0 bases and at J to 6 bases, leaving 5 bases not matched to a gene. The CDR3 DNA follows: TGCGCCAGCAGCCAAGAGCCTAGCGGGAGGTCGGATACGCAGTATTTT. Protein: CASSQEPSGRSDTQYF.

In its sample, this clone was seen once. J is TRBJ1-1 and V is TRBV7-9; TRBD1 matches at 10 bases. The germline CDR1 and CDR2 sequences are SEHNR and FQNEAQ (reference sequence). The ends lost 6 bases at V and 7 bases at J; junction bases unmatched: 17. CDR3 length: 17 residues. In DNA, the CDR3 is TGTGCCAGCAGGGGACAGGGGTTTACGCGGGGTCACTTTGAAGCTTTCTTT. Its protein is CASRGQGFTRGHFEAFF.